This TCR beta chain was profiled in a study of T cells in localized non-small cell lung cancer. The CDR3 extends over 14 amino acids. V shed 5 bases and J shed 4 bases, with 17 bases lying between them. The germline V gene has CDR1 GTSNPN and CDR2 SVGIG (reference sequence). This clone is categorized as hyperexpanded (1% or more). No antigen is known for it. Atypia-free adjacent lung was sampled at least 2 cm beyond the tumor margin. Sequencing was performed with immunoSEQ multiplex PCR; in TCRdb, only in-frame clones are kept and a portion is missing. The data show under 1,300 clones, approximately 22% seen once. Points from the study as a whole: Patients showing higher blood T cell density tended to see longer overall survival. Investigators sequenced only a single tumor region, leaving heterogeneity possible.

The source material was normal lung tissue next to the tumor, sampled before any cancer treatment. The chain carries TRBV30 and TRBJ1-1; D unresolved. This sequence originates from a female donor aged 60 or older with stage I lung adenocarcinoma. The CDR3 is CAWGPAGGITEAFF. The CDR3 DNA sequence: TGTGCCTGGGGTCCGGCCGGAGGTATCACTGAAGCTTTCTTT.